The sequence of this TCR beta chain was determined in a study of T cell repertoires in aging, cancer and after chemotherapy. Trimming removed 4 bases at V and 7 bases at J, with 23 bases between. The CDR3 spans 15 residues. CDR1 is DFQATT, CDR2 SNEGSKA, per germline (reference sequence). Rearranged V-D-J TRB sequences were amplified with a mixed TRB-A/B primer pool. TCRdb re-derived calls from the multiplex PCR reads in MiXCR, one entry per CDR3 protein. The sample has approximately 2,000 distinct CDR3 sequences; 17% are singletons. Amplification of TCR beta used genomic DNA extracted from peripheral blood.

Material for sequencing was blood. The chain recombines TRBV20-1 with TRBJ2-7; perhaps TRBD2 as D (6 bases). The TCR comes from a human donor with a solid tumor. The CDR3 DNA reads TGCAGTGCTACCAACCGAGCGGGCCCCGGATGGGAGCAGTACTTC. As protein: CSATNRAGPGWEQYF.